This TCR beta chain was found in a study of OX40 agonist ivuxolimab in advanced cancers. Cycle 7 day 1, cycle 4 day 1, and baseline were the timepoints at which blood was sampled. General observations from the study: Relative to CD4+, CD8+ T cells held more expanded clones on average.

This clone was seen only once. Its antigen is still unknown. The germline V gene has CDR1 SGHTA and CDR2 FQGNSA. V lost 4 bases, J lost 7 bases, and 9 bases stayed unmatched. The CDR3 loop spans 17 amino acids. Clones were sequenced by immunoSEQ multiplex PCR, and TCRdb holds only the in-frame ones, with some missing. The sample lists more than 55,000 clones, about 90% occurring once. This sequence joins TRBV7-2 and TRBJ2-1; the match to TRBD2 covers 14 bases. This receptor was taken from an adult with an advanced solid tumor such as melanoma, head and neck, liver or kidney cancer. The sequenced sample was CD4+ or CD8+ T cells sorted from blood, obtained in a trial of the OX40 agonist ivuxolimab. In nucleotides, the CDR3 is TGTGCCAGCAGCTCACCGTCAGGACTAGCGGGAGGAAATGAGCAGTTCTTC. Translation gives CASSSPSGLAGGNEQFF.